This T cell receptor beta chain was profiled in a study of shared clonotypes between healthy human individuals. Profiling relied on immunoSEQ multiplex PCR, and the TCRdb table lists in-frame clones only, not all of them. The sample has over 2 million clones, about 90% seen once. Remarks on this clone: The antigen remains unidentified.

Study observations and caveats: Relative to clonotypes present in all four donors, those not shared had lower generation probabilities.

Trimming removed 3 bases from V and 1 base from J; junction bases left unmatched: 7. CDR3 length: 15 residues. The germline CDR1 and CDR2 sequences are SGHRS and YFSETQ. The clonotype comes from a man between 18 and 29 years old in good health. Some clones in this sample may be carry-over from other donors' samples. Source material: naive CD4+ T cells from PBMCs. As to subset: CD45RA+ positively selected. The V and J genes are TRBV5-1 and TRBJ2-7; 7 bases map to TRBD1. The CDR3 loop is CASSSTGLVSYEQYF. In DNA form, the CDR3 reads TGCGCCAGCAGCTCGACAGGGTTAGTGTCCTACGAGCAGTACTTC.